The 17 T cell receptor beta chains in this list originate from one sample, sequenced in a study of T cell repertoires in cytomegalovirus infection. Each CDR3 protein is one row after TCRdb ran MiXCR on the reads. The sample gives 600,000 to 700,000 distinct CDR3 sequences, approximately 33% of which show up once; roughly 20% is in the top ten. No antigen has been identified for these receptors. The material was cultured PBMCs, obtained from culture after CMV antigen stimulation. The receptors originated from a human donor in good health (CMV status not recorded). Some clones in this sample may be carry-over from other donors' samples.

The sample holds many counts of this clonotype. The chain links TRBV7-2 to TRBJ2-7; 9 nucleotides match TRBD1. In germline, CDR1 is SGHTA, CDR2 FQGNSA. This CDR3 region has 13 residues. Germline trimming cut 5 bases from V and 5 bases from J; bases unmatched to any gene: 4. CDR3: CASSIRTGDEQYF. Here the CDR3 DNA reads TGTGCCAGCAGCATCCGGACAGGGGACGAGCAGTACTTC.

The rearrangement joins TRBV18 to TRBJ1-1, with a weak D call TRBD1 (5 bases). V was shortened by 6 bases and J by 3 bases, with 11 bases between the two germline ends. Per the germline V gene, CDR1 is KGHSH and CDR2 is LQKENI. The length of the CDR3 is 13 residues. CDR3 nucleotides: TGTGCCAGCTCCCCTGCGGGGGACACTGAAGCTTTCTTT. Its translation: CASSPAGDTEAFF.

J is TRBJ1-4 and V is TRBV6-4; the match to TRBD1 covers 9 bases. The ends lost 6 bases at V and 8 bases at J; junction bases unmatched: 10. From germline, CDR1 is MRHNA and CDR2 SNTAGT. The CDR3 sequence is 15 residues long. The CDR3 sequence is CASSKGGQGREKLFF. The CDR3 DNA reads as TGTGCCAGCAGCAAAGGGGGACAGGGAAGAGAAAAACTGTTTTTT.

The sample holds many counts of this clonotype. This chain joins TRBV12-3 or TRBV12-4 and TRBJ1-5; no definite D call. The CDR3 contains 15 residues. V was cut by 5 bases and J by 5 bases, with 16 bases left in between. The CDR3 region is CASSPYRRVHQPQHF. The CDR3 coding sequence is TGTGCCAGCAGTCCCTACCGCAGAGTACATCAGCCCCAGCATTTT.

The V gene is TRBV20-1, the J gene TRBJ2-5, with D perhaps TRBD1 (6 bases). Germline V gives CDR1 DFQATT, CDR2 SNEGSKA (reference sequence). The V gene lost 3 bases and the J gene lost 5 bases, with 19 bases spanning the gap. This CDR3 is 15 amino acids long. The CDR3 sequence: CSASSGAVVVETQYF. The CDR3 DNA sequence: TGCAGTGCTAGCTCAGGGGCGGTTGTAGTGGAGACCCAGTACTTC.

The rearrangement joins TRBV7-2 to TRBJ1-1; D is perhaps TRBD1 (5 bases). Germline V gene lookup returns CDR1 SGHTA and CDR2 FQGNSA. Between the trimmed V and J ends, which lost 4 bases and 4 bases, there was a span of 10 bases. This CDR3 has 13 amino acids. The CDR3 protein is CASSSQGFTEAFF. In DNA, the CDR3 is TGTGCCAGCAGCTCCCAGGGATTCACTGAAGCTTTCTTT.

V and J are TRBV7-8 and TRBJ2-5; 7 positions agree with TRBD2. V lost 5 bases to trimming and J lost 4 bases; unmatched junction nucleotides: 4. Per the germline V gene, CDR1 is SGHVS and CDR2 is FQNEAQ. This CDR3 is built from 13 residues. In DNA, the CDR3 is TGTGCCAGCAGCCGCGGGAGCGGAGAGACCCAGTACTTC. Its translation: CASSRGSGETQYF.

This clonotype appeared a few times. The chain links TRBV28 to TRBJ2-3; TRBD1 is a possible D gene (5 bases). The germline CDR1 and CDR2 sequences are MDHEN and SYDVKM. The CDR3 totals 14 residues. Trimming took 2 bases from V and 8 from J, leaving 14 bases between them. The CDR3 reads CASSLRGVRGTQYF. The DNA of the CDR3 is TGTGCCAGCAGTTTAAGGGGTGTAAGAGGTACGCAGTATTTT.

This clonotype was detected many times. This chain links TRBV7-2 with TRBJ2-3; D call uncertain. Looked up from germline, CDR1 is SGHTA and CDR2 is FQGNSA. Trimming pared 3 bases from V and 1 base from J, leaving 5 bases between. The CDR3 runs to 13 residues. The DNA of the CDR3 is TGTGCCAGCAGCTTCCAAGGCACAGATACGCAGTATTTT. It specifies CASSFQGTDTQYF.

This clonotype was observed a few times. The chain has TRBV7-8 and TRBJ1-4, with D tentatively TRBD1 (5 bases). Germline CDR1 reads SGHVS; CDR2 reads FQNEAQ. The CDR3 runs to 14 residues. Between the trimmed V and J ends, which lost 5 bases and 8 bases, there was a span of 15 bases. CDR3: CASSAPGRLEKLFF. CDR3 nucleotide sequence: TGTGCCAGCAGCGCCCCGGGGCGGCTCGAAAAACTGTTTTTT.

The genes are TRBV3-1 and TRBJ2-3; the D gene could be TRBD1 or TRBD2 (5 bases each). This CDR3 spans 17 amino acids. V lost 6 bases and J 4 bases, leaving 23 bases between the germline ends. CDR1 LGHDT and CDR2 YNNKEL come from the germline V gene (reference sequence). DNA of the CDR3: TGTGCCAGCAGGCCCACTGGGAGCGCACTAGGGGCAGATACGCAGTATTTT. Amino acid sequence: CASRPTGSALGADTQYF.

V and J are TRBV12-3 or TRBV12-4 and TRBJ2-7; the D gene is possibly TRBD1 (6 bases). This CDR3 has 14 residues. With 8 bases removed from V and 0 bases from J, the gap between germline ends came to 14 bases. CDR3 in amino acids: CASGSDSISYEQYF. The CDR3 region has the DNA TGTGCCAGCGGTTCGGACAGTATCTCCTACGAGCAGTACTTC.

This clonotype was counted a few times. The V and J genes are TRBV12-3 or TRBV12-4 and TRBJ1-3; D gene unclear. The CDR3 covers 15 residues. V was clipped by 7 bases and J by 0 bases, with 13 bases between them. This CDR3 is CASTGGPSSGNTIYF. As DNA, the CDR3 is TGTGCCAGCACCGGCGGGCCTAGCTCTGGAAACACCATATATTTT.

The sample holds many counts of this clonotype. This chain links TRBV7-2 with TRBJ2-5; 7 bases match TRBD2. This CDR3 region has 16 residues. V was pared by 0 bases and J by 2 bases, with 6 bases of the junction left unmatched. Germline CDR1 and CDR2: SGHTA and FQGNSA. CDR3 region: CASSLASTGGQETQYF. The CDR3 DNA reads TGTGCCAGCAGCTTAGCATCAACGGGAGGTCAAGAGACCCAGTACTTC.

The chain joins TRBV7-4 to TRBJ2-6; 7 bases are a match to TRBD2. Trimming at V came to 7 bases and at J to 3 bases, leaving 3 bases not matched to a gene. CDR1 and CDR2 (germline): SGHVT, SQSDAQ. The CDR3 is 14 residues long. The CDR3 DNA follows: TGTGCCAGCATGGGAGGGTATGGGGCCAACGTCCTGACTTTC. This gives the protein CASMGGYGANVLTF.

The J gene is TRBJ1-5, the V gene TRBV7-9; 7 bases agree with TRBD1. With V trimmed by 5 bases and J by 0 bases, 10 bases remained unmatched. Germline V gives CDR1 SEHNR, CDR2 FQNEAQ (reference sequence). The CDR3 totals 17 residues. CDR3 loop: CASSAGQPSYSNQPQHF. As DNA, the CDR3 is TGTGCCAGCAGCGCGGGACAGCCGAGTTATAGCAATCAGCCCCAGCATTTT.

The chain recombines TRBV19 with TRBJ1-1; perhaps TRBD1 as D (6 bases). V gave up 3 bases and J gave up 4 bases, with 18 bases separating them. From germline, CDR1 is LNHDA and CDR2 SQIVND (reference sequence). The CDR3 totals 16 residues. The CDR3 DNA follows: TGTGCCAGTAGTATTACTCCTTGGGGGGCGGGCACTGAAGCTTTCTTT. It encodes CASSITPWGAGTEAFF.